The 29 T cell receptor beta chains below all came from one sample that was sequenced in a study of blood T cell repertoires in COVID-19. Only in-frame clones appear in the TCRdb table, and some are missing; sequencing was by immunoSEQ multiplex PCR. The sample yields 95,000 to 150,000 clones, just under 80% seen once. Sample: peripheral blood. These receptors came from a man between 60 and 75 years old with active or convalescent COVID-19.

The CDR3 nucleotides are TGTGCCAGCAGCCCGCGGACAGGGGAGGAGTACGAGCAGTACTTC. Protein: CASSPRTGEEYEQYF. The chain combines TRBV7-2 with TRBJ2-7, with TRBD1 matching 9 bases. The CDR3 consists of 15 residues. Losses at the gene ends were 5 bases for V and 4 bases for J; bases not matched to a gene: 9. CDR1 and CDR2 (germline): SGHTA, FQGNSA.

This chain uses TRBV9 with TRBJ1-2; the D is unclear. The V gene's germline CDR1 is SGDLS and CDR2 YYNGEE. Trimming took off 0 bases at V and 8 bases at J, with 14 bases between the two ends. The CDR3 runs 14 residues. CDR3 sequence reads: CASSVGGASSGYTF. In DNA form, the CDR3 reads TGTGCCAGCAGCGTAGGAGGAGCATCTTCGGGCTACACCTTC.

This chain links TRBV5-1 with TRBJ2-1; 12 positions agree with TRBD2. The CDR3 sequence is 16 residues long. The trim removed 2 bases at V and 4 bases at J, leaving 4 bases unmatched. Looked up from germline, CDR1 is SGHRS and CDR2 is YFSETQ. As DNA, the CDR3 is TGCGCCAGCAGCTTTACCACTAGCGGGAGGTACAATGAGCAGTTCTTC. It translates to CASSFTTSGRYNEQFF.

The rearrangement joins TRBV29-1 to TRBJ1-2; weak D call: TRBD1 (6 bases). Germline CDR1 reads SQVTM; CDR2 reads ANQGSEA. CDR3 length: 14 amino acids. V lost 5 bases, J lost 2 bases, and 15 bases lay in between. The CDR3 nucleotides read TGCAGCGTTCCATGGGGGGGCCTGAACTATGGCTACACCTTC. As protein: CSVPWGGLNYGYTF.

The chain has TRBV27 and TRBJ2-5, with 8 bases aligning to TRBD2. With V trimmed by 6 bases and J by 1 base, 7 bases remained unmatched. CDR1 MNHEY and CDR2 SMNVEV come from the germline V gene (reference sequence). The CDR3 loop spans 15 amino acids. In DNA form, the CDR3 reads TGTGCCAGCAGCTTTCGGGGGGGCCTCCAAGAGACCCAGTACTTC. Its translation: CASSFRGGLQETQYF.

The chain couples TRBV13 to TRBJ2-7; possible D gene TRBD1, 6 bases. The germline V gene encodes CDR1 PRHDT and CDR2 FYEKMQ (reference sequence). The CDR3 is 18 amino acids. V gave up 6 bases and J gave up 0 bases, with 24 bases separating them. This CDR3 reads CASSKRRELGANSYEQYF. For the CDR3, the DNA is TGTGCCAGCAGTAAAAGAAGGGAGCTGGGGGCGAACTCCTACGAGCAGTACTTC.

The V gene is TRBV5-5, the J gene TRBJ2-3; 7 bases align to TRBD2. CDR3 size: 15 residues. With 3 bases clipped from V and 1 base from J, the junction kept 5 bases outside the gene matches. The V gene's germline CDR1 is SGHKS and CDR2 YYEKEE (reference sequence). As DNA, the CDR3 is TGTGCCAGCAGCTCGACTAGCTCCCGCACAGATACGCAGTATTTT. Protein product: CASSSTSSRTDTQYF.

The chain has TRBV5-1 and TRBJ1-2, with no clear D. V lost 0 bases to trimming and J lost 8 bases, with 14 bases between them. Germline V lookup: CDR1 SGHRS, CDR2 YFSETQ. The CDR3 contains 14 residues. This CDR3 is CASSLEASLRGYTF. The DNA for the CDR3 is TGCGCCAGCAGCTTGGAGGCTTCCCTGAGGGGCTACACCTTC.

The rearrangement uses TRBV7-3 and TRBJ2-2; TRBD2 agrees at 11 bases. The CDR3 loop spans 16 amino acids. Trimming cost V 2 bases and J 5 bases; bases outside gene matches: 4. Germline V gene sequence: CDR1 SGHTA, CDR2 FQGTGA. Here the CDR3 reads CASSLVAGGRTGELFF. CDR3 DNA sequence: TGTGCCAGCAGCTTAGTAGCGGGAGGGCGGACCGGGGAGCTGTTTTTT.

This clone was seen once. The genes are TRBV7-6 and TRBJ1-6, with 9 bases aligning to TRBD1. Germline loops: CDR1 SGHVS, CDR2 FNYEAQ. This CDR3 comprises 18 residues. Losses at the gene ends were 5 bases for V and 6 bases for J; bases not matched to a gene: 14. This CDR3 is CASSQKGGTGGINSPLHF. The CDR3 nucleotides are TGTGCCAGCAGCCAAAAAGGGGGAACAGGGGGCATTAATTCACCCCTCCACTTT. The full variable domain, rest sourced from reference TRBV7-6 and TRBJ1-6, is GAGVSQSPRYKVTKRGQDVALRCDPISGHVSLYWYRQALGQGPEFLTYFNYEAQQDKSGLPNDRFSAERPEGSISTLTIQRTEQRDSAMYRCASSQKGGTGGINSPLHFGNGTRLTVT.

The chain uses TRBV28 and TRBJ2-1; the D gene is possibly TRBD2 (6 bases). The CDR3 contains 14 residues. Germline V CDR1 and CDR2: MDHEN, SYDVKM. Trimming removed 2 bases from V and 5 bases from J, with 10 bases in between. This CDR3 is CASSLGGTDNEQFF. The CDR3 DNA follows: TGTGCCAGCAGTTTAGGGGGGACTGACAATGAGCAGTTCTTC.

This clone was counted at least ten times. V and J are TRBV19 and TRBJ1-6, with TRBD1 matching 9 bases. The V and J ends lost 5 bases and 2 bases, in that order; junction bases with no gene match: 7. In germline, CDR1 is LNHDA, CDR2 SQIVND (reference sequence). This CDR3 spans 17 amino acids. The CDR3 protein is CASSPGQGRTYNSPLHF. The CDR3 nucleotides are TGTGCCAGTAGTCCCGGACAGGGGAGGACCTATAATTCACCCCTCCACTTT.

The gene calls are TRBV7-8 and TRBJ2-1; TRBD2 is a possible D gene (6 bases). The CDR3 is made up of 15 amino acids. V gave up 5 bases and J gave up 6 bases, with 17 bases separating them. The V gene's germline CDR1 is SGHVS and CDR2 FQNEAQ. The CDR3 sequence: CASSLTGVVPNEQFF. The DNA of the CDR3 is TGTGCCAGCAGCCTAACGGGAGTAGTCCCCAATGAGCAGTTCTTC.

The V and J genes are TRBV28 and TRBJ2-7, with D perhaps TRBD1 (6 bases). CDR1 is MDHEN and CDR2 is SYDVKM in the germline V gene. The V gene lost 5 bases and the J gene lost 5 bases, with 19 bases spanning the gap. The CDR3 is made up of 15 amino acids. The CDR3 is CASSQIGTGNNEQYF. The CDR3 nucleotides are TGTGCCAGCAGTCAGATCGGTACAGGGAACAACGAGCAGTACTTC.

V and J are TRBV27 and TRBJ2-7, with 8 bases that match TRBD1. CDR1 and CDR2 (germline): MNHEY, SMNVEV (reference sequence). The V gene end was trimmed by 6 bases and the J gene end by 3 bases; junction bases not matched to a gene: 4. This CDR3 region has 13 residues. The CDR3 spells CASRIQGGYEQYF. CDR3 sequence (DNA): TGTGCCAGCAGGATACAGGGGGGCTACGAGCAGTACTTC.

Comments on this clone: Other DNA sequences in this specimen translate into the identical CDR3. This chain links TRBV6-5 with TRBJ1-4; TRBD1 might be the D (5 bases). Trimming shortened V by 4 bases and J by 7 bases, and 10 bases separated the two germline ends. Germline V lookup: CDR1 MNHEY, CDR2 SVGAGI. The CDR3 loop spans 13 amino acids. DNA of the CDR3: TGTGCCAGCAGTTCCGGGGGGGGTGAAAAACTGTTTTTT. It yields the protein CASSSGGGEKLFF.

This clone was found a few times. Other DNA sequences from this sample encode an identical CDR3 as well. V is TRBV7-9 and J is TRBJ2-3; D uncertain. The CDR3 is made up of 15 amino acids. The germline V and J ends were trimmed by 0 bases and 0 bases, with 7 bases remaining between them. From germline, CDR1 is SEHNR and CDR2 FQNEAQ (reference sequence). This CDR3 is CASSLAGASTDTQYF. The CDR3 coding sequence is TGTGCCAGCAGCTTAGCGGGCGCCAGCACAGATACGCAGTATTTT.

J is TRBJ2-2 and V is TRBV7-6, with TRBD2 identical over 9 bases. Germline assignment: CDR1 SGHVS and CDR2 FNYEAQ. The CDR3 has 13 residues. The CDR3 loop is CAAGGPRTGELFF. The CDR3 DNA reads as TGTGCGGCGGGAGGGCCGCGAACCGGGGAGCTGTTTTTT.

This chain joins TRBV15 and TRBJ2-2, with TRBD2 matching over 11 bases. V lost 4 bases to trimming and J lost 6 bases; unmatched junction nucleotides: 13. The CDR3 spans 18 residues. Germline assignment: CDR1 LNHNV and CDR2 YYDKDF (reference sequence). CDR3 DNA sequence: TGTGCCACCAGCATTTGGGGGACTAGCGGAGGGAATGCCGGGGAGCTGTTTTTT. Translated, it gives CATSIWGTSGGNAGELFF.

For the CDR3, the DNA is TGTGCCAGCAGCTGGAGGAAGAACACCGGGGAGCTGTTTTTT. Its translation: CASSWRKNTGELFF. J is TRBJ2-2 and V is TRBV7-8, with D possibly TRBD2 on 5 matching bases. CDR3 length: 14 residues. V was cut by 4 bases and J by 1 base, with 7 bases left in between. CDR1 and CDR2 (germline): SGHVS, FQNEAQ.

This rearrangement joins TRBV29-1 to TRBJ1-3; TRBD1 is a possible D gene (6 bases). This CDR3 has 13 residues. V was trimmed by 3 bases and J by 2 bases, leaving 8 bases between them. Germline values: CDR1 SQVTM, CDR2 ANQGSEA. CDR3 residues: CSVERTAGNTIYF. The CDR3 nucleotides read TGCAGCGTTGAGCGGACAGCTGGAAACACCATATATTTT. Together with reference TRBV29-1 and TRBJ1-3, the CDR3 gives the full variable domain: SAVISQKPSRDICQRGTSLTIQCQVDSQVTMMFWYRQQPGQSLTLIATANQGSEATYESGFVIDKFPISRPNLTFSTLTVSNMSPEDSSIYLCSVERTAGNTIYFGEGSWLTVV.

This clone was recorded only once. The chain joins TRBV6-6 to TRBJ1-1, with D tentatively TRBD1 (5 bases). V lost 0 bases, J lost 3 bases, and 5 bases lay in between. The CDR3 runs 13 residues. Germline loops: CDR1 MNHNY, CDR2 SVGAGI (reference sequence). The CDR3 loop is CASSYSQDTEAFF. CDR3 DNA: TGTGCCAGCAGTTACTCACAGGACACTGAAGCTTTCTTT.

This clone was detected only a few times. J is TRBJ1-1 and V is TRBV7-9; D remains unclear. The V gene lost 5 bases and the J gene lost 3 bases, with 13 bases spanning the gap. Germline-derived CDR1 and CDR2 are SEHNR and FQNEAQ (reference sequence). The CDR3 has 14 residues. The CDR3 is CASSPQSPHTEAFF. The DNA of the CDR3 is TGTGCCAGCAGCCCACAAAGTCCCCACACTGAAGCTTTCTTT.

This clone occurred a few times. The chain recombines TRBV27 with TRBJ1-1, with D unclear. Trimming cost V 2 bases and J 0 bases, with 7 bases left between them. The CDR3 length is 14 residues. Germline CDR1 reads MNHEY; CDR2 reads SMNVEV (reference sequence). CDR3 sequence: CASSLAGVNTEAFF. The CDR3 region has the DNA TGTGCCAGCAGTTTAGCGGGAGTGAACACTGAAGCTTTCTTT.

This sequence joins TRBV5-4 and TRBJ2-1; D is undetermined. V gave up 0 bases and J gave up 9 bases, with 4 bases separating them. The germline CDR1 and CDR2 sequences are SGHNT and YYREEE (reference sequence). The CDR3 runs 11 residues. CDR3 in DNA: TGTGCCAGCAGCTTGGCCGGTGAGCAGTTCTTC. Its protein product is CASSLAGEQFF.

This chain uses TRBV6-2 or TRBV6-3 with TRBJ2-1; 10 nucleotides align to TRBD2. After removal of 2 bases from V and 7 bases from J, the junction contained 11 bases not matched to a gene. Germline V gene sequence: CDR1 MNHEY, CDR2 SVGEGT. The CDR3 covers 17 residues. The CDR3 sequence: CASSYRRGLAGVNEQFF. The DNA of the CDR3 is TGTGCCAGCAGTTACCGGCGGGGGCTAGCGGGAGTAAATGAGCAGTTCTTC.

The rearrangement uses TRBV10-3 and TRBJ1-2; tentative D call: TRBD1 (5 bases). The germline CDR1 and CDR2 sequences are ENHRY and SYGVKD. Between the trimmed V and J ends, which lost 4 bases and 0 bases, there was a span of 12 bases. There are 15 residues in the CDR3. CDR3 nucleotide sequence: TGTGCCATCAGTGCACAGGACCCCGCTAACTATGGCTACACCTTC. Translating gives CAISAQDPANYGYTF.

The V gene is TRBV3-1 (or the pseudogene TRBV3-2), the J gene TRBJ1-6, with D possibly being TRBD1 (5 bases). With 1 base removed from V and 8 bases from J, the gap between germline ends came to 9 bases. Germline V CDR1 and CDR2: LGHDT, YNNKEL (reference sequence). The CDR3 is made up of 14 amino acids. The CDR3 coding sequence is TGTGCCAGCAGCCAAGTTCAAGGGGATTCACCCCTCCACTTT. It is translated as CASSQVQGDSPLHF.

This rearrangement joins TRBV7-3 to TRBJ2-2; possibly TRBD1 for D (6 bases). The CDR3 contains 15 residues. Looked up from germline, CDR1 is SGHTA and CDR2 is FQGTGA. Trimming stripped 6 bases from V and 5 bases from J, with 16 bases between. CDR3 protein: CASSDRPRETGELFF. In DNA form, the CDR3 reads TGTGCCAGCAGTGACAGGCCCCGGGAAACCGGGGAGCTGTTTTTT.